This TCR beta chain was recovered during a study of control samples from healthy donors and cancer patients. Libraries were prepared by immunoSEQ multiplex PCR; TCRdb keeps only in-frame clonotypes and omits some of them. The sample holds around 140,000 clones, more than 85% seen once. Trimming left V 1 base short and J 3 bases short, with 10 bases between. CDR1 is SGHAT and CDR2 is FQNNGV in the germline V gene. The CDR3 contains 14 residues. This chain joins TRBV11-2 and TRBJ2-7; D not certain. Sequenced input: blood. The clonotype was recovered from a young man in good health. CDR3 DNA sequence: TGTGCCAGCAGCTTAGTTCCTGCAGGCTACGAGCAGTACTTC. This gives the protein CASSLVPAGYEQYF.